This entry features one T cell receptor (beta chain) sequence. Its antigen is not identified. These data belong to a study of CD8 T cells in ankylosing spondylitis. Whole-study results and caveats: Matched ankylosing spondylitis synovial fluid reportedly contained a significantly enriched population of disease-linked clones. Several highly homologous variants made up a TCR beta motif, and this motif appeared characteristic of ankylosing spondylitis blood. Reactive arthritis synovial fluid and blood were previously reported to contain some motif variants.

Generation of TCR beta libraries employed quantitative 5'-RACE incorporating molecular barcodes. One entry per CDR3 protein, called by TCRdb with MiXCR from the 5' RACE reads. The sample records about 280,000 distinct CDR3 sequences, around 18% being singletons. Germline CDR1 reads ENHRY; CDR2 reads SYGVKD. CDR3 length: 13 residues. Trimming took off 4 bases at V and 2 bases at J, with 6 bases between the two ends. Sequencing input: blood, either unsorted or a sorted T cell fraction (not recorded which). This clonotype was sampled from a male donor with ankylosing spondylitis or in good health (not recorded which). This sequence joins TRBV10-3 and TRBJ1-5; D uncertain. Here the CDR3 DNA reads TGTGCCATCAGTGTTACGGGCAATCAGCCCCAGCATTTT. Its translation is CAISVTGNQPQHF.